The 21 T cell receptor beta chains reported below all come from one sample, sequenced in a study of blood T cell repertoires in COVID-19. Generated by immunoSEQ multiplex PCR, the TCRdb table keeps only in-frame clones and is missing some. The sample gives some 370,000 clones, about 90% of which show up once; around 1.2% is in the top ten. Input material: peripheral blood. The receptors come from a man aged 35 to 55 with acute or convalescent COVID-19.

The V gene is TRBV18, the J gene TRBJ2-7; TRBD1 aligns across 7 bases. V was clipped by 5 bases and J by 3 bases; unmatched bases: 7. The CDR3 consists of 14 residues. The V gene's germline CDR1 is KGHSH and CDR2 LQKENI. The CDR3 loop is CASSEQGSGYEQYF. CDR3 in DNA: TGTGCCAGCTCAGAACAGGGGTCTGGCTACGAGCAGTACTTC.

This clone was recorded once. The V and J genes are TRBV7-3 and TRBJ2-2; TRBD2 aligns across 7 bases. V trimming: 5 bases; J trimming: 0 bases; junction bases outside the gene matches: 6. This CDR3 is 16 amino acids long. CDR1 and CDR2 (germline): SGHTA, FQGTGA. CDR3 residues: CASSISGLSNTGELFF. As DNA, the CDR3 is TGTGCCAGCAGCATCTCGGGACTATCGAACACCGGGGAGCTGTTTTTT.

The chain carries TRBV9 and TRBJ1-3, with 9 nucleotides matching TRBD1. Looked up from germline, CDR1 is SGDLS and CDR2 is YYNGEE. Trimming took 3 bases from V and 0 from J; bases not matched to a gene: 10. The CDR3 runs 18 residues. This CDR3 is CASSAPGTGFFSGNTIYF. DNA for the CDR3: TGTGCCAGCAGCGCACCCGGGACAGGGTTTTTCTCTGGAAACACCATATATTTT.

The chain recombines TRBV4-3 with TRBJ2-7, with TRBD2 matching 7 bases. Germline assignment: CDR1 LGHNA and CDR2 YSLEER. The junction had 3 bases not matched to a gene; V was cut back by 1 base and J by 3 bases. The CDR3 runs to 14 residues. CDR3: CASSQGGRHYEQYF. The CDR3 nucleotides read TGCGCCAGCAGCCAAGGCGGGAGACACTACGAGCAGTACTTC.

The chain joins TRBV7-2 to TRBJ2-5, with D perhaps TRBD2 (7 bases). Germline V CDR1 and CDR2: SGHTA, FQGNSA. This CDR3 is 14 amino acids long. The V and J ends lost 0 bases and 7 bases respectively, with 12 bases between them. DNA for the CDR3: TGTGCCAGCAGCTTAGCTGGGGGGGCTGGGACCCAGTACTTC. This translates into CASSLAGGAGTQYF.

This chain joins TRBV6-5 and TRBJ1-1, with D tentatively TRBD1 (5 bases). The V gene lost 0 bases and the J gene lost 4 bases, with 9 bases spanning the gap. The CDR3 is 14 amino acids. CDR1 MNHEY and CDR2 SVGAGI come from the germline V gene. CDR3 DNA sequence: TGTGCCAGCAGTTACTCTCAGGGTACCACTGAAGCTTTCTTT. As protein: CASSYSQGTTEAFF.

J is TRBJ1-2 and V is TRBV5-1; 10 bases map to TRBD1. Trimming took 4 bases from V and 6 from J; bases not matched to a gene: 3. CDR1 is SGHRS and CDR2 is YFSETQ in the germline V gene. This CDR3 comprises 13 residues. For the CDR3, the DNA is TGCGCCAGCAGCGGACAGGGGGACGATGGCTACACCTTC. Protein sequence: CASSGQGDDGYTF.

The chain couples TRBV19 to TRBJ1-5; 8 bases match TRBD1. V shed 4 bases and J 3 bases; nucleotides not matched to a gene: 5. The CDR3 loop spans 15 amino acids. CDR1 is LNHDA and CDR2 is SQIVND in the germline V gene (reference sequence). CDR3 loop: CASSKQGGPNQPQHF. The CDR3 DNA follows: TGTGCCAGTAGTAAACAGGGGGGACCCAATCAGCCCCAGCATTTT.

This rearrangement joins TRBV10-3 to TRBJ1-4, with 10 bases lining up with TRBD1. Per germline, CDR1 ENHRY and CDR2 SYGVKD. The trim removed 6 bases at V and 8 bases at J, leaving 6 bases unmatched. The CDR3 loop spans 14 amino acids. The CDR3 here is CAIRAGQGKEKLFF. The DNA for the CDR3 is TGTGCCATCAGGGCGGGACAGGGGAAAGAAAAACTGTTTTTT.

In its sample, this clone was seen many times. V gene TRBV4-2 combines with J gene TRBJ1-2; 10 nucleotides match TRBD1. V gave up 1 base and J gave up 8 bases; unmatched junction bases: 10. Looked up from germline, CDR1 is LGHNA and CDR2 is YNFKEQ. This CDR3 is 16 amino acids long. CDR3 DNA sequence: TGTGCCAGCAGCCAAGGGTCAACCGGGACAGGGGAAGGCTACACCTTC. Amino acid sequence: CASSQGSTGTGEGYTF.

CDR3 sequence: CASSEALQGTDTQYF. The CDR3 nucleotides are TGTGCCAGCAGTGAAGCGTTACAGGGCACAGATACGCAGTATTTT. The chain links TRBV6-1 to TRBJ2-3; perhaps TRBD1 as D (5 bases). Germline V gene data show CDR1 as MNHNS and CDR2 as SASEGT. The CDR3 totals 15 residues. The V end lost 0 bases, the J end lost 1 base, and 8 bases lay between the germline ends.

CDR3 sequence: CASSFDVRSEQYF. CDR3 sequence (DNA): TGTGCCAGCAGTTTCGATGTCCGGAGCGAGCAGTACTTC. This rearrangement joins TRBV12-3 or TRBV12-4 to TRBJ2-7, with no clear D. Trimming removed 3 bases at V and 6 bases at J, with 12 bases between. This CDR3 has 13 residues.

The rearrangement uses TRBV19 and TRBJ2-7; possibly TRBD1 for D (6 bases). Trimming removed 2 bases from V and 6 bases from J, with 11 bases in between. The CDR3 spans 13 residues. The germline gives CDR1 LNHDA, CDR2 SQIVND (reference sequence). The CDR3 sequence: CASSIRTEGEQYF. In DNA form, the CDR3 reads TGTGCCAGTAGTATAAGGACAGAAGGCGAGCAGTACTTC.

The V and J genes are TRBV7-2 and TRBJ1-1; the D is unclear. Germline lookup yields CDR1 SGHTA and CDR2 FQGNSA. The CDR3 consists of 15 residues. V was cut by 6 bases and J by 0 bases, with 14 bases left in between. The CDR3 spells CASSLAVALNTEAFF. CDR3 in DNA: TGTGCCAGCAGTCTAGCGGTGGCTCTGAACACTGAAGCTTTCTTT. The full variable domain, with the rest looked up from reference TRBV7-2 and TRBJ1-1, is GAGVSQSPSNKVTEKGKDVELRCDPISGHTALYWYRQSLGQGLEFLIYFQGNSAPDKSGLPSDRFSAERTGGSVSTLTIQRTQQEDSAVYLCASSLAVALNTEAFFGQGTRLTVV.

The chain combines TRBV9 with TRBJ2-3; D might be TRBD2 (5 bases). V was shortened by 0 bases and J by 9 bases, with 14 bases between the two germline ends. There are 14 residues in the CDR3. Germline CDR1 reads SGDLS; CDR2 reads YYNGEE. The DNA of the CDR3 is TGTGCCAGCAGCGTAGGGACGGCTCGGAGGACGCAGTATTTT. Its protein product is CASSVGTARRTQYF. Using reference TRBV9 and TRBJ2-3 for the parts outside the CDR3, the full variable domain is DSGVTQTPKHLITATGQRVTLRCSPRSGDLSVYWYQQSLDQGLQFLIQYYNGEERAKGNILERFSAQQFPDLHSELNLSSLELGDSALYFCASSVGTARRTQYFGPGTRLTVL.

The chain joins TRBV27 to TRBJ2-7; 8 nucleotides match TRBD2. The CDR3 has 14 amino acids. The germline CDR1 and CDR2 sequences are MNHEY and SMNVEV (reference sequence). J lost 7 bases, V lost 5 bases, and 10 bases had no gene match. The DNA for the CDR3 is TGTGCCAGCAGTCTCGGGGGGGCCAAGCGTGAGCAGTACTTC. It translates to CASSLGGAKREQYF.

The J gene is TRBJ1-3, the V gene TRBV15, with 7 bases matching TRBD1. J gave up 0 bases and V 4 bases, and 3 bases lay outside the gene matches. The CDR3 is made up of 15 amino acids. Germline V CDR1 and CDR2: LNHNV, YYDKDF (reference sequence). The CDR3 DNA sequence: TGTGCCACCAGCATGAACAGGGGCTCTGGAAACACCATATATTTT. As protein: CATSMNRGSGNTIYF.

CDR3 region: CASSQVGEGVTGYTF. The CDR3 DNA sequence: TGCGCCAGCAGCCAAGTTGGGGAAGGGGTTACCGGCTACACCTTC. The rearrangement links TRBV4-3 to TRBJ1-2; perhaps TRBD1 as D (5 bases). Germline V gene data show CDR1 as LGHNA and CDR2 as YSLEER. The CDR3 is 15 residues long. Trimming shortened V by 1 base and J by 8 bases, and 17 bases separated the two germline ends.

The sample holds one count of this clone. The chain uses TRBV28 and TRBJ1-2; D remains ambiguous. Germline assignment: CDR1 MDHEN and CDR2 SYDVKM. V lost 7 bases, J lost 1 base, and 16 bases lay in between. This CDR3 has 15 amino acids. This CDR3 reads CASTPDPGSNYGYTF. CDR3 coding DNA: TGTGCCAGCACCCCCGATCCGGGGAGTAACTATGGCTACACCTTC.

The rearrangement joins TRBV29-1 to TRBJ1-1; D is undetermined. This CDR3 comprises 13 residues. Germline lookup yields CDR1 SQVTM and CDR2 ANQGSEA. V was pared by 3 bases and J by 0 bases, with 8 bases between. CDR3 in DNA: TGCAGCGTTGAGTACAGCATGAACACTGAAGCTTTCTTT. Its protein is CSVEYSMNTEAFF.

Remarks on this clone: This sample also contains other DNA sequences that code for the same CDR3. The chain uses TRBV6-6 and TRBJ2-5, with 7 bases fitting TRBD2. The length of the CDR3 is 16 residues. Unmatched junction bases numbered 15, after V lost 6 bases and J lost 5 bases. Germline V lookup: CDR1 MNHNY, CDR2 SVGAGI (reference sequence). CDR3 in DNA: TGTGCCAGCAGGGGGGACGGTGGGAGGGCCTACGAGACCCAGTACTTC. Its protein product is CASRGDGGRAYETQYF.